This record concerns one T cell receptor beta chain sequence. Its antigen is still unknown. The source of the sample is a study of OX40 agonist ivuxolimab in advanced cancers. Overall study: Patients were treated with ivuxolimab, an agonistic anti-OX40 (CD134) antibody.

General study findings and limits: Among patients with partial responses at 0.1-3.0 mg/kg, clonal expansion was among the lowest.

Sampling of blood occurred at baseline, cycle 4 day 1, and cycle 7 day 1. This CDR3 region has 15 residues. Germline CDR1 and CDR2: SGHRS and YFSETQ. Trimming removed 0 bases from V and 6 bases from J, with 13 bases in between. Using immunoSEQ multiplex PCR, the repertoire was profiled, and TCRdb retains in-frame clones only, with some absent. The repertoire includes about 25,000 clones, roughly 85% of them detected once, and around 15% sits in the top ten. This receptor was taken from an adult with an advanced solid tumor such as melanoma, head and neck, liver or kidney cancer. Sequenced here: CD4+ or CD8+ T cells sorted from blood, sampled in a trial of the OX40 agonist ivuxolimab. The V call is TRBV5-1, the J call TRBJ1-5; D not resolved. The CDR3 DNA reads as TGCGCCAGCAGCTTGGACTGGCGAGAGGGTCAGCCCCAGCATTTT. This gives the protein CASSLDWREGQPQHF.